The clone carrying this TCR beta chain is medium-sized within its sample. Its antigen is currently unknown. Whole blood was used without fractionation, so all unsorted peripheral T cells were included. The data derive from a study of HIV-infected patients and healthy controls. Overall study findings and caveats: Eight alpha and eight beta V genes differed significantly in mean usage between HIV-infected patients and controls. Study cohorts differed slightly in age and sex, but this did not explain diversity differences.

Alpha and beta constant-region primers primed reverse transcription of approximately 0.55 ug RNA. Separate chain-specific third strand synthesis with multiplexing indices produced the alpha and beta libraries. One primer pair amplified all rearrangements per chain; each cDNA got molecular barcodes. TCRdb ran MiXCR on the 5' RACE reads and lists one entry per CDR3 protein. The sample shows 3,500 to 4,500 distinct CDR3 sequences, roughly 8% of them seen only once. The V and J ends lost 6 bases and 3 bases respectively, with 12 bases between them. Germline CDR1 is MNHEY and CDR2 is SVGAGI. The length of the CDR3 is 15 residues.

The material sequenced was blood, taken before antiretroviral therapy. The TCR originated in an adult with HIV infection. This chain links TRBV6-5 with TRBJ1-6; a weak D match, TRBD1 (5 bases). CDR3 bases: TGTGCCAGCAGGCAGGGAACGGGCTATAATTCACCCCTCCACTTT. Its translation: CASRQGTGYNSPLHF.